The T cell receptor (beta chain) under discussion was sequenced for a study of shared clonotypes between healthy human individuals (dated by TCRdb to 2018 to 2020). Context from the whole study: The cohort included three men and a couple of women between 18 and 49 years of age. For each donor, CD4 naive and CD4 memory were each given three plates, CD8 naive was given two plates, and CD8 memory was given one plate. The study deeply sequenced blood TCR repertoires of about 5 healthy adults to estimate repertoire size and the extent of clonotype sharing between individuals. Different laboratories and diverse techniques were used to prepare libraries and sequence TCR repertoires, to increase sequencing depth and limit assay-specific biases. Between about 0.85 and 8.9 billion PBMCs per donor were obtained by leukapheresis.

The study at large found these results: Sampling was limited to blood, and TCR repertoires in tissue likely differ from TCR repertoires in blood. Even with the large sequencing depth, rarefaction of the sorted-subset datasets indicated that sequencing was incomplete. About 5% of naive CD4, 3.5% of naive CD8, approximately 2.2% of memory CD4, and 0.4% of memory CD8 clonotypes were shared across several donors. Higher generation probabilities were observed for clonotypes shared by all four sorted-subset donors than for non-shared clonotypes. Pairwise subsampling indicated that sequencing depth was expected to affect the degree of clonotype sharing among donors. Naive subsets generally had larger estimated clonotype richness than memory subsets. The small number of donors limited the genetic and exposure-history diversity represented.

Remarks on this clone: The antigen this receptor binds is unknown. Base qualities are missing; no much larger clone stands one base away.

Counted from cysteine to phenylalanine, this CDR3 has 17 amino acids. The sequence is cut down to CDR3 DNA, 51 bases in frame from base 1. The germline V gene yields SGHVS for CDR1 and FQNEAQ for CDR2. V and J lose 5 bases and 2 bases, and a span of 19 bases separates them. CD8 naive samples were CD45RO-negative cells positively selected for CCR7, giving a CD45RA+CCR7+ population that excluded TemRA cells. The donors were healthy, HIV-negative adults with no recently reported acute infections or vaccinations. Every donor was a Caucasian adult residing in Nashville, Tennessee, USA. Blood was collected by leukapheresis, and PBMCs were isolated by Ficoll-Histopaque density gradient centrifugation and then cryopreserved in liquid nitrogen vapor phase. Analytical flow cytometry was used to check the purity and quantity of each magnetically sorted T cell population. Genomic DNA was isolated from each sorted fraction and quantified by UV absorbance on a Nanodrop 2000c.

TCR CDR3 regions were amplified from genomic DNA by multiplex PCR using the deep immunoSEQ assay. Genomic DNA extracted from each cell subset was distributed evenly over all wells of several immunoSEQ 96-well plates, and each plate served as one replicate. For sorted subsets, each replicate PCR was loaded with roughly 190 ng genomic DNA, equivalent to roughly 30,000 T cell genomes. Purified libraries were quantified with a Qubit 3.0 fluorometer, sized on a Bioanalyzer 2100, and re-quantified with the KAPA Library Quantification kit. Every immunoSEQ 96-well plate was sequenced on a dedicated single-read 150-cycle Illumina NextSeq 550 flow cell. In the authors' own workflow: Because the immunoSEQ output included only junctional sequences and no quality scores, the filtering could not be the same as the filtering used for full-length reads. Sequences were annotated with PyIR, a Python wrapper for IgBLAST v1.9, and V/J genes and CDR3 were assigned using IMGT germline references. Reads with weak V/J assignments (E-value above 1e-6), missing CDR3, stop codons, out-of-frame junctions, or ambiguous translated residues were removed. V3J clonotypes were defined as sequences sharing an identical inferred V gene, J gene, and CDR3 amino acid sequence. To compute the percentage overlap between repertoires, the number of shared unique clonotypes was divided by the size of the smaller repertoire. RTK rarefaction, the Chao1 estimator, and Recon v2.1 estimates of unobserved clonotypes were used to assess repertoire richness. OLGA was used to compute generation probabilities for all TCRbeta clonotypes that the gDNA method yielded from a handful of donors. Drawn from immuneACCESS, this table holds only the in-frame rearrangements with V and J called that TCRdb kept. Clones are partly lost; checked studies trace under half to an unresolved V gene and leave the rest unexplained. For V, J and clone size, that table is used; D and trimming come from the DNA. Present in this sample are about 590,000 clones, roughly 95% of which were seen just once. The biggest ten clones account for roughly 0.1% of the sample.

The chain couples TRBV7-8 to TRBJ1-5, with the D gene not clear enough to name. Sequenced: naive CD8+ T cells sorted from blood. According to the study, the label for this sample's cell subset or site signals: CD45RA+CCR7+. The receptor comes from a woman aged 25 to 39 in good health. The CDR3 has the sequence CASSTMQANGGNQPQHF. The DNA sequence follows: TGTGCCAGCAGCACGATGCAGGCAAACGGGGGCAATCAGCCCCAGCATTTT.